The 5 T cell receptor beta chains presented below share a single source sample, sequenced in a study of blood T cell repertoires in COVID-19. Repertoires were generated with immunoSEQ multiplex PCR, while TCRdb's copy carries only in-frame clones and drops some. The sample includes 200,000 to 300,000 clones, approximately 89% seen only once; the top ten take more than 0.95%. The sequencing sample was made of PBMCs or T cells enriched from blood (not recorded which). The source of these receptors is a woman between 40 and 50 years old with acute COVID-19.

For the CDR3, the DNA is TGCAGTGCTAGTGGTAGCGGGAGGGGCAATGAGCAGTTCTTC. It yields the protein CSASGSGRGNEQFF. This chain connects TRBV20-1 to TRBJ2-1; 11 nucleotides align to TRBD2. The germline CDR1 and CDR2 sequences are DFQATT and SNEGSKA (reference sequence). This CDR3 spans 14 amino acids. After removal of 3 bases from V and 6 bases from J, the junction contained 4 bases not matched to a gene.

This chain joins TRBV29-1 and TRBJ1-2, with 8 positions matching TRBD1. Germline V gene data show CDR1 as SQVTM and CDR2 as ANQGSEA. The CDR3 loop spans 16 amino acids. The junction had 12 bases not matched to a gene; V was cut back by 3 bases and J by 3 bases. CDR3 sequence reads: CSVDGTGPGDYYGYTF. As DNA, the CDR3 is TGCAGCGTTGACGGGACAGGCCCTGGGGATTACTATGGCTACACCTTC.

The chain is built from TRBV11-3 and TRBJ1-5; possibly TRBD1 for D (5 bases). The germline gives CDR1 SGHNT, CDR2 YENEEA. The CDR3 sequence is 19 residues long. Trimming took off 1 base at V and 2 bases at J, with 21 bases between the two ends. This CDR3 reads CASSLGGSIGRGCNQPQHF. Here the CDR3 DNA reads TGTGCCAGCAGCTTAGGGGGGTCAATAGGGAGGGGTTGCAATCAGCCCCAGCATTTT.

This clone was observed a handful of times. V is TRBV18 and J is TRBJ1-1, with D uncertain. The V gene lost 3 bases and the J gene lost 6 bases, with 17 bases spanning the gap. Germline loops: CDR1 KGHSH, CDR2 LQKENI. This CDR3 has 15 residues. CDR3 in DNA: TGTGCCAGCTCACCTCTGGGTGAGCGTGGCCCTGAAGCTTTCTTT. It translates to CASSPLGERGPEAFF. Full variable domain (outside the CDR3, taken from reference TRBV18 and TRBJ1-1): NAGVMQNPRHLVRRRGQEARLRCSPMKGHSHVYWYRQLPEEGLKFMVYLQKENIIDESGMPKERFSAEFPKEGPSILRIQQVVRGDSAAYFCASSPLGERGPEAFFGQGTRLTVV.

This clone was counted only a few times. The gene calls are TRBV10-3 and TRBJ2-7; 8 bases fit TRBD1. Per germline, CDR1 ENHRY and CDR2 SYGVKD. CDR3 length equals 14 residues. V was clipped by 7 bases and J by 0 bases; unmatched bases: 5. The CDR3 nucleotides are TGTGCCATCAAGGCGACAGGGGCCTCCTACGAGCAGTACTTC. It translates to CAIKATGASYEQYF.